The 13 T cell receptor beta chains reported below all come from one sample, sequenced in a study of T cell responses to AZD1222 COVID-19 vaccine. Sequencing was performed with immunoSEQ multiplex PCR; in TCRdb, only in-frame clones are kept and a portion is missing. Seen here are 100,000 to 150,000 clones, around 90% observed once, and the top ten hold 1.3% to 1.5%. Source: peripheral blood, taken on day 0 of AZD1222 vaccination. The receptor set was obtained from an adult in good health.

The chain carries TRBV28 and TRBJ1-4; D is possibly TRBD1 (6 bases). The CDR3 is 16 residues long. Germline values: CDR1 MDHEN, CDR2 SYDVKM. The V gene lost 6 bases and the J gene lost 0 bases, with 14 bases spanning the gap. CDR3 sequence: CASRKPTGATNEKLFF. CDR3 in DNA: TGTGCCAGCAGAAAACCGACAGGAGCAACTAATGAAAAACTGTTTTTT.

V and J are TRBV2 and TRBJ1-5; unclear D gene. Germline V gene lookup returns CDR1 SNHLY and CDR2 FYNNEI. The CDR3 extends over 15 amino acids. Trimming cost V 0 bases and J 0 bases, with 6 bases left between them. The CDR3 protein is CASSEARGSNQPQHF. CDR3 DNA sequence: TGTGCCAGCAGTGAAGCCCGCGGTAGCAATCAGCCCCAGCATTTT.

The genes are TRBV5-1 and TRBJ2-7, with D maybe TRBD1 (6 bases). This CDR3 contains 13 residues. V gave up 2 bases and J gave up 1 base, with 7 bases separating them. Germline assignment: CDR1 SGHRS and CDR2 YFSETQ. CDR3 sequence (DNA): TGCGCCAGCAGCTTAGGACAGTCCTACGAGCAGTACTTC. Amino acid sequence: CASSLGQSYEQYF.

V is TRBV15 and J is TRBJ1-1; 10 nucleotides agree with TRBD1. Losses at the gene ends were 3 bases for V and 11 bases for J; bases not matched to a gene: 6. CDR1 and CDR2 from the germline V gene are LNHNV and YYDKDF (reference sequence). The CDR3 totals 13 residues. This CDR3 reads CATSRGQGSRAFF. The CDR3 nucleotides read TGTGCCACCAGCAGGGGACAGGGGTCGAGGGCTTTCTTT. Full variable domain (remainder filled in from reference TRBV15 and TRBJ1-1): DAMVIQNPRYQVTQFGKPVTLSCSQTLNHNVMYWYQQKSSQAPKLLFHYYDKDFNNEADTPDNFQSRRPNTSFCFLDIRSPGLGDTAMYLCATSRGQGSRAFFGQGTRLTVV.

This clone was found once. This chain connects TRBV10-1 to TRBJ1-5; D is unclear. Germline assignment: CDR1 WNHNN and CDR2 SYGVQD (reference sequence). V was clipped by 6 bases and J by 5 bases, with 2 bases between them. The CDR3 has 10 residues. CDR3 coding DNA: TGCGCCAGCAGGTATCAGCCCCAGCATTTT. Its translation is CASRYQPQHF.

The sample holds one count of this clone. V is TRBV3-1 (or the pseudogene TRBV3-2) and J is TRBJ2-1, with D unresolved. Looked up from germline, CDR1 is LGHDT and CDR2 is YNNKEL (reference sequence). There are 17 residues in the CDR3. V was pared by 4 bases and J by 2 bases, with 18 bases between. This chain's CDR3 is CASSPRVRWTAYNEQFF. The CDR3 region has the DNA TGTGCCAGCAGCCCCCGGGTACGGTGGACCGCCTACAATGAGCAGTTCTTC.

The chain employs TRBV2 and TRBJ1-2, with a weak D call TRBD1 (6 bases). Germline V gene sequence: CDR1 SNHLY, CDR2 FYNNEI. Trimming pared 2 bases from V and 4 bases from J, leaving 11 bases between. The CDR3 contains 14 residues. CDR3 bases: TGTGCCAGCAGTGAACTACAGGGAACCTATGGCTACACCTTC. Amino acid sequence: CASSELQGTYGYTF.

CDR3 region: CASSPPGGPNTEAFF. The CDR3 DNA reads TGTGCCAGCTCCCCTCCAGGAGGCCCGAACACTGAAGCTTTCTTT. This chain uses TRBV18 with TRBJ1-1; D ambiguous. V was clipped by 6 bases and J by 1 base, with 15 bases between them. This CDR3 contains 15 residues. Per the germline V gene, CDR1 is KGHSH and CDR2 is LQKENI.

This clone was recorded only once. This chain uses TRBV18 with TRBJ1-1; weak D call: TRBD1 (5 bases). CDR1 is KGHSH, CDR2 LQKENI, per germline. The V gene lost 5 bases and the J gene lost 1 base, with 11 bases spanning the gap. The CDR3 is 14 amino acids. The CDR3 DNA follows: TGTGCCAGCTCAACGGTGGGGGAGAACACTGAAGCTTTCTTT. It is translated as CASSTVGENTEAFF.

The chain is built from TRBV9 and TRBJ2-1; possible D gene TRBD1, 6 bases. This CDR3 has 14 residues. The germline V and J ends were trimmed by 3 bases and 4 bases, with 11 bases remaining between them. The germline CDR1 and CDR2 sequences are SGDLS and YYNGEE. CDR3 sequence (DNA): TGTGCCAGCAGCGCAGGGACATTTTACAATGAGCAGTTCTTC. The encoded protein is CASSAGTFYNEQFF. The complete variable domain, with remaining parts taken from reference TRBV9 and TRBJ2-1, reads DSGVTQTPKHLITATGQRVTLRCSPRSGDLSVYWYQQSLDQGLQFLIQYYNGEERAKGNILERFSAQQFPDLHSELNLSSLELGDSALYFCASSAGTFYNEQFFGPGTRLTVL.

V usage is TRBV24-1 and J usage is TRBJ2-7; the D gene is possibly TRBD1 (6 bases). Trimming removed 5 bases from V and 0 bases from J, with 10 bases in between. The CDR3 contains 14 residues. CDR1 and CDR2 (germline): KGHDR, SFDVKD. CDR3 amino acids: CATSVGQRSYEQYF. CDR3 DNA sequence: TGTGCCACCAGTGTCGGACAGCGCTCCTACGAGCAGTACTTC.

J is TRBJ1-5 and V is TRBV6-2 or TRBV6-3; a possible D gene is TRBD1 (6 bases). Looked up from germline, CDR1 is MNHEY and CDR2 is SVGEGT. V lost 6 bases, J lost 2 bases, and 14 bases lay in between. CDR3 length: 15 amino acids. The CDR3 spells CASSSAGAGNQPQHF. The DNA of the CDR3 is TGTGCCAGCAGCTCCGCAGGGGCTGGCAATCAGCCCCAGCATTTT.

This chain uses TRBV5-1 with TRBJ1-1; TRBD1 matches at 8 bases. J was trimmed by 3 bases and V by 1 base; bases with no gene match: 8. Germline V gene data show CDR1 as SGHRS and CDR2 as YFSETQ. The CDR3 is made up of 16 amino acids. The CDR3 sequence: CASSLTATGEYTEAFF. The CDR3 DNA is TGCGCCAGCAGCTTGACCGCGACAGGGGAATACACTGAAGCTTTCTTT.